A single sample gave rise to the 13 T cell receptor beta chains below, sequenced in a study of beta chain features in type 1 diabetes. Expressed TCRB transcripts were sequenced because the entire RNA isolate underwent reverse transcription. Profiling relied on immunoSEQ multiplex PCR, and the TCRdb table lists in-frame clones only, not all of them. The sample carries roughly 610,000 clones, 15% to 18% recorded once. Input material: naive CD4+ T cells from blood. The receptor set was obtained from a man between 18 and 29 years old in good health.

This clone was seen more than once but under ten times. J is TRBJ2-1 and V is TRBV5-4; 10 bases fit TRBD2. Germline V gene sequence: CDR1 SGHNT, CDR2 YYREEE (reference sequence). The CDR3 has 15 residues. J lost 5 bases, V lost 1 base, and 3 bases had no gene match. The CDR3: CASSLTSGTHNEQFF. The CDR3 bases are TGTGCCAGCAGCTTGACTAGCGGGACCCACAATGAGCAGTTCTTC.

This chain joins TRBV4-1 and TRBJ2-7, with a tentative D call TRBD2 (6 bases). Looked up from germline, CDR1 is MGHRA and CDR2 is YSYEKL. The V end was cut by 3 bases, the J end by 5 bases, with 11 bases between. This CDR3 region has 13 residues. CDR3 in amino acids: CASSHPAGNEQYF. In nucleotides, the CDR3 is TGCGCCAGCAGCCACCCCGCGGGGAACGAGCAGTACTTC.

The genes are TRBV5-4 and TRBJ1-2, with D tentatively TRBD1 (5 bases). Germline loops: CDR1 SGHNT, CDR2 YYREEE (reference sequence). Deletions cut 5 bases from V and 0 bases from J, with 17 bases between. The CDR3 is 16 residues long. The CDR3 DNA follows: TGTGCCAGCAGACCCACCGGGACCAAAGCTAACTATGGCTACACCTTC. Protein sequence: CASRPTGTKANYGYTF.

V usage is TRBV2 and J usage is TRBJ2-2; D is perhaps TRBD2 (5 bases). The germline V and J ends were trimmed by 3 bases and 5 bases, with 16 bases remaining between them. Germline lookup yields CDR1 SNHLY and CDR2 FYNNEI. CDR3 length equals 16 residues. The chain's CDR3 is CASSERDRAKTGELFF. CDR3 DNA sequence: TGTGCCAGCAGTGAGAGGGATAGGGCCAAAACCGGGGAGCTGTTTTTT.

The chain employs TRBV5-1 and TRBJ2-5; TRBD2 matches at 9 bases. Germline loops: CDR1 SGHRS, CDR2 YFSETQ. Unmatched junction bases numbered 12, after V lost 0 bases and J lost 6 bases. The CDR3 covers 17 residues. CDR3 bases: TGCGCCAGCAGCTTGGGACTAGCGGTTGAAATACGGCAGACCCAGTACTTC. Amino acid sequence: CASSLGLAVEIRQTQYF.

The genes are TRBV4-3 and TRBJ1-2; perhaps TRBD1 as D (5 bases). The CDR3 is 15 amino acids. From germline, CDR1 is LGHNA and CDR2 YSLEER. V shed 0 bases and J shed 7 bases, with 15 bases lying between them. CDR3 loop: CASSQDRRIGAGYTF. CDR3 in DNA: TGCGCCAGCAGCCAAGATAGGCGGATTGGGGCTGGCTACACCTTC.

V usage is TRBV6-5 and J usage is TRBJ2-7; D unresolved. Germline V gives CDR1 MNHEY, CDR2 SVGAGI. V was pared by 0 bases and J by 3 bases, with 9 bases between. The CDR3 is 14 residues long. DNA for the CDR3: TGTGCCAGCAGTTACTCGTACAGAGACTACGAGCAGTACTTC. Translation gives CASSYSYRDYEQYF.

This rearrangement joins TRBV5-6 to TRBJ2-6; D call uncertain. This CDR3 is 18 amino acids long. From germline, CDR1 is SGHDT and CDR2 YYEEEE. V lost 1 base to trimming and J lost 0 bases, with 14 bases between them. The DNA for the CDR3 is TGTGCCAGCAGCTTGTATGGCGTTAAGAGCTCTGGGGCCAACGTCCTGACTTTC. Translating gives CASSLYGVKSSGANVLTF.

This clone has just a few counts. The gene calls are TRBV11-2 and TRBJ2-5; D might be TRBD2 (5 bases). The CDR3 spans 14 residues. Germline-derived CDR1 and CDR2 are SGHAT and FQNNGV. The V gene lost 0 bases and the J gene lost 5 bases, with 10 bases spanning the gap. CDR3 nucleotide sequence: TGTGCCAGCAGCTTAGATCCGGGATCCGAGACCCAGTACTTC. Translating gives CASSLDPGSETQYF.

This clone has a handful of counts. This sample also contains other DNA sequences that code for the same CDR3. The V call is TRBV6-5, the J call TRBJ2-7; TRBD2 aligns across 11 bases. The CDR3 runs to 15 residues. The ends lost 0 bases at V and 3 bases at J; junction bases unmatched: 1. Looked up from germline, CDR1 is MNHEY and CDR2 is SVGAGI. The CDR3 DNA reads TGTGCCAGCAGTTACTCGACTAGCGGGAACTACGAGCAGTACTTC. It translates to CASSYSTSGNYEQYF.

This clone was counted between two and nine times. The V and J genes are TRBV7-9 and TRBJ1-5, with 8 bases lining up with TRBD1. The germline V gene encodes CDR1 SEHNR and CDR2 FQNEAQ (reference sequence). The V and J ends lost 5 bases and 3 bases, in that order; junction bases with no gene match: 6. The CDR3 sequence is 15 residues long. The CDR3 coding sequence is TGTGCCAGCAGCCAAGACAGGGGACTCAATCAGCCCCAGCATTTT. This gives the protein CASSQDRGLNQPQHF.

The chain uses TRBV4-3 and TRBJ1-1, with unresolved D. V was shortened by 0 bases and J by 6 bases, with 14 bases between the two germline ends. In germline, CDR1 is LGHNA, CDR2 YSLEER. CDR3 length equals 15 residues. CDR3 loop: CASSQDPGESAEAFF. Written as DNA, the CDR3 is TGCGCCAGCAGCCAAGATCCCGGGGAAAGCGCTGAAGCTTTCTTT.

V is TRBV19 and J is TRBJ2-2; no reliable D call. The germline CDR1 and CDR2 sequences are LNHDA and SQIVND (reference sequence). The CDR3 loop spans 14 amino acids. V was trimmed by 3 bases and J by 4 bases, leaving 9 bases between them. The CDR3 DNA reads as TGTGCCAGTAGTATTAACATGGTCACCGGGGAGCTGTTTTTT. Encoded protein: CASSINMVTGELFF.